The T cell receptor beta chain described here comes from a study of control samples from healthy donors and cancer patients. The CDR3 runs 18 residues. Germline values: CDR1 SGHDT, CDR2 YYEEEE. Trimming took 0 bases from V and 4 from J; bases not matched to a gene: 7. This table comes from immunoSEQ multiplex PCR, and its TCRdb copy is limited to in-frame clones, with some not included. The sample lists around 170,000 clones, more than 90% occurring once. Sequences were obtained from blood. The gene calls are TRBV5-6 and TRBJ2-6; 10 positions match TRBD2. The TCR originated in a man aged 25-45 years in good health. The DNA for the CDR3 is TGTGCCAGCAGCTTGGACCTAGCGGGAGTGGGAGGGGCCAACGTCCTGACTTTC. Residues: CASSLDLAGVGGANVLTF. Looking up the rest from reference TRBV5-6 and TRBJ2-6 gives the full variable domain: DAGVTQSPTHLIKTRGQQVTLRCSPKSGHDTVSWYQQALGQGPQFIFQYYEEEERQRGNFPDRFSGHQFPNYSSELNVNALLLGDSALYLCASSLDLAGVGGANVLTFGAGSRLTVL.